Listed here is a single TCR beta chain. The library gave individual cDNA molecules unique molecular identifiers. TCRdb re-called the RACE reads with MiXCR, one entry per CDR3 protein. The table includes tens of thousands of distinct CDR3 sequences, 14% detected once. This specimen belongs to a study of human T cells and chemical hapten exposure. On the study more broadly: On the upper back, patch tests were applied with 0.01% DPC and read at 6 days. The patient population, which was mostly female, had alopecia areata, totalis or universalis.

V shed 4 bases and J 1 base; nucleotides not matched to a gene: 15. The CDR3 covers 20 residues. Germline V gene sequence: CDR1 MGHRA, CDR2 YSYEKL. As for time point: pre-sensitization, week 0. As to treatment: therapeutic diphenylcyclopropenone sensitization with weekly scalp DPC. This specimen consisted of whole blood, obtained in connection with sensitization to the hapten diphenylcyclopropenone (DPC). The sequence was obtained from a woman between 50 and 59 years old with alopecia areata. Some clones in this sample may be carry-over from other donors' samples. The V gene is TRBV4-1, the J gene TRBJ2-1, with 11 bases matching TRBD2. The CDR3 sequence: CASSRIRASGRMQSYNEQFF. In nucleotides, the CDR3 is TGCGCCAGCAGCCGAATCCGGGCTAGCGGGAGGATGCAATCCTACAATGAGCAGTTCTTC.